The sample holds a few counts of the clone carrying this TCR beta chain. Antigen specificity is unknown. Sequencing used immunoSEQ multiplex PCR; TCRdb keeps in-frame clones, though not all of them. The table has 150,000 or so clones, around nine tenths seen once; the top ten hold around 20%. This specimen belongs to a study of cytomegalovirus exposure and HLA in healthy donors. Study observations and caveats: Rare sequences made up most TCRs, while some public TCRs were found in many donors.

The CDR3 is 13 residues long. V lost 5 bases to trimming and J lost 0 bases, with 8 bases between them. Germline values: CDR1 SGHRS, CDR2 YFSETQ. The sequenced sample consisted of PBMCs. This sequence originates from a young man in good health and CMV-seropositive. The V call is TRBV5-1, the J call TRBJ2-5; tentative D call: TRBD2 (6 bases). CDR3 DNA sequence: TGCGCCAGCAGGCGGAGGGACCAAGAGACCCAGTACTTC. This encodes CASRRRDQETQYF.